Sequencing of this T cell receptor beta chain was carried out in a study of shared clonotypes between healthy human individuals. V was trimmed by 0 bases and J by 2 bases, leaving 11 bases between them. From germline, CDR1 is MNHEY and CDR2 SVGAGI. This CDR3 region has 16 residues. The authors distributed each subset's genomic DNA evenly over several immunoSEQ plates. About 200 ng DNA, tens of thousands of T cell genomes, went into each sorted-subset replicate PCR. In the original workflow: Without quality scores, immunoSEQ junctional reads could not be filtered like full-length reads. Produced via immunoSEQ multiplex PCR; TCRdb's table is partial and in-frame only. V and J calls and clone size are those listed in that table; D and trimming were worked out from the DNA. Of just over 2,000,000 clones listed, about 95% are singletons. Naive CD8 populations comprised CD45RO-negative cells positively selected for CCR7, excluding terminally differentiated effector memory CD45RA+ cells. All the donors were Caucasian adults who lived in Nashville, Tennessee.

The clonotype was recovered from a man between 18 and 29 years old in good health. The chain employs TRBV6-5 and TRBJ2-1; D perhaps matches TRBD2 (5 bases). The sequencing sample was made of naive CD8+ T cells sorted from blood. In DNA, the CDR3 is TGTGCCAGCAGTTACTCGCCAGCGGAACCCTACAATGAGCAGTTCTTC. Translation gives CASSYSPAEPYNEQFF.